Listed below are T cell receptor beta chains from one sample, sequenced in a study of beta chain features in type 1 diabetes. Measured with immunoSEQ multiplex PCR; TCRdb has only the in-frame clones, and not every one. The table includes some 250,000 clones, approximately 11% detected once. The sample comprised naive CD4+ T cells from blood. The source of these receptors is a man aged 30 to 45 with type 1 diabetes. Both conserved end residues are part of each CDR3. The D gene is left open where the match is weak. The size entry is marked missing in some rows and otherwise reads once, few, many or a size class.

v_gene: TRBV7-9
abundance: .
j_gene: TRBJ1-1
d_gene: .
CDR3nt: TGTGCCAGCAGCTTATATATGGAGGCAACAGCTTTCTTT
CDR3aa: CASSLYMEATAFF

v_gene: TRBV7-9
abundance: few
j_gene: TRBJ2-3
d_gene: .
CDR3nt: TGTGCCAGCAGCCCCCATCGTGTGAGTCCAGATACGCAGTATTTT
CDR3aa: CASSPHRVSPDTQYF

v_gene: TRBV6-6
abundance: .
j_gene: TRBJ1-5
d_gene: .
CDR3nt: TGTGCCAGCAGCGGGGAGGGAAGGACCCAGCATTTT
CDR3aa: CASSGEGRTQHF

v_gene: TRBV10-2
abundance: .
j_gene: TRBJ2-3
d_gene: .
CDR3nt: TGCGCCAGCACTCGTTGGGGCGGGACAGCAGACACAGATACGCAGTATTTT
CDR3aa: CASTRWGGTADTDTQYF

v_gene: TRBV28
abundance: .
j_gene: TRBJ2-5
d_gene: TRBD1
CDR3nt: TGTGCCAGCAGCCTAATCCCGGGACAGGGGGCTCTTGCGGAGACCCAGTACTTC
CDR3aa: CASSLIPGQGALAETQYF

v_gene: TRBV5-4
abundance: few
j_gene: TRBJ2-1
d_gene: TRBD1
CDR3nt: TGTGCCAGCAGCTCAGCGGTGGGGGACAGGGTCGGGGAGCAGTTCTTC
CDR3aa: CASSSAVGDRVGEQFF

v_gene: TRBV5-4
abundance: few
j_gene: TRBJ2-3
d_gene: TRBD2
CDR3nt: TGTGCCAGCAGCTTGATAAGCGGGGGCACAGATACGCAGTATTTT
CDR3aa: CASSLISGGTDTQYF

v_gene: TRBV30
abundance: .
j_gene: TRBJ1-3
d_gene: .
CDR3nt: TGTGCCTGGGGGGCATGGGGCTCTGGAAACACCATATATTTT
CDR3aa: CAWGAWGSGNTIYF

v_gene: TRBV5-1
abundance: .
j_gene: TRBJ2-7
d_gene: .
CDR3nt: TGCGCCAGCAGCTTGGCCTCGGGGACACCTGCCTACGAGCAGTACTTC
CDR3aa: CASSLASGTPAYEQYF

v_gene: TRBV5-1
abundance: few
j_gene: TRBJ2-5
d_gene: .
CDR3nt: TGCGCCAGCAGCAGGGGCGATTCAGAGACCCAGTACTTC
CDR3aa: CASSRGDSETQYF

v_gene: TRBV12-5
abundance: .
j_gene: TRBJ1-2
d_gene: .
CDR3nt: TGTGCTAGTGGTTTGGCAGACAGCTATGGCTACACCTTC
CDR3aa: CASGLADSYGYTF

v_gene: TRBV5-4
abundance: .
j_gene: TRBJ2-3
d_gene: .
CDR3nt: TGTGCCAGCAGCTTGGATTGGGGCGAAGATACGCAGTATTTT
CDR3aa: CASSLDWGEDTQYF

v_gene: TRBV7-9
abundance: .
j_gene: TRBJ1-6
d_gene: .
CDR3nt: TGTGCCAGCAGCCCCGGCCCCCGGACAGCGGTATATTCACCCCTCCACTTT
CDR3aa: CASSPGPRTAVYSPLHF

v_gene: TRBV7-3
abundance: .
j_gene: TRBJ2-6
d_gene: .
CDR3nt: TGTGCCAGCAGCACAGTCTCTGGGGCCAACGTCCTGACTTTC
CDR3aa: CASSTVSGANVLTF

v_gene: TRBV5-1
abundance: .
j_gene: TRBJ1-1
d_gene: .
CDR3nt: TGCGCCAGCAGCTCCGGTCCTTCGAACACTGAAGCTTTCTTT
CDR3aa: CASSSGPSNTEAFF

v_gene: TRBV5-4
abundance: .
j_gene: TRBJ1-5
d_gene: TRBD1
CDR3nt: TGTGCCAGCAGCCTCGGGCCGGGACAGCTTAGCAATCAGCCCCAGCATTTT
CDR3aa: CASSLGPGQLSNQPQHF

v_gene: TRBV2
abundance: .
j_gene: TRBJ1-3
d_gene: .
CDR3nt: TGTGCCAGCAGTGATCGGGATGACACCATATATTTT
CDR3aa: CASSDRDDTIYF

v_gene: TRBV7-9
abundance: few
j_gene: TRBJ2-3
d_gene: TRBD1
CDR3nt: TGTGCCAGCAGCACCTCGACAGGGGACATCACAGATACGCAGTATTTT
CDR3aa: CASSTSTGDITDTQYF

v_gene: TRBV29-1
abundance: few
j_gene: TRBJ2-5
d_gene: .
CDR3nt: TGCAGCGTTGAAGAGGGAGGCCGGGAGACCCAGTACTTC
CDR3aa: CSVEEGGRETQYF

v_gene: TRBV2
abundance: .
j_gene: TRBJ2-2
d_gene: .
CDR3nt: TGTGCCAGCAGTGAATTTCGACAGGGGGAGCTGTTTTTT
CDR3aa: CASSEFRQGELFF

v_gene: TRBV5-1
abundance: .
j_gene: TRBJ1-3
d_gene: .
CDR3nt: TGCGCCAGCAGCTTGGAGGACAGCGGATCGGACACCATATATTTT
CDR3aa: CASSLEDSGSDTIYF

v_gene: TRBV4-3
abundance: few
j_gene: TRBJ1-2
d_gene: .
CDR3nt: TGCGCCAGCAGCCTCCAACAGGGTGGGGACTATGGCTACACCTTC
CDR3aa: CASSLQQGGDYGYTF

v_gene: TRBV30
abundance: .
j_gene: TRBJ2-5
d_gene: TRBD2
CDR3nt: TGTGCCTGGAGGCCTAGCGGGGGCCCGGTGGAGACCCAGTACTTC
CDR3aa: CAWRPSGGPVETQYF

v_gene: TRBV5-1
abundance: few
j_gene: TRBJ1-2
d_gene: TRBD1
CDR3nt: TGCGCCAGCAGCCCAAGACAGGGGGCCCCTGGCTACACCTTC
CDR3aa: CASSPRQGAPGYTF

v_gene: TRBV7-7
abundance: few
j_gene: TRBJ2-7
d_gene: TRBD1
CDR3nt: TGTGCTAGCAGCCCCGACAGGGTCGGCGAGCAGTACTTC
CDR3aa: CASSPDRVGEQYF

v_gene: TRBV29-1
abundance: .
j_gene: TRBJ2-5
d_gene: .
CDR3nt: TGCAGCGTGAACAGAAACCAAGAGACCCAGTACTTC
CDR3aa: CSVNRNQETQYF

v_gene: TRBV7-2
abundance: few
j_gene: TRBJ2-3
d_gene: .
CDR3nt: TGTGCCAGCAGCTCTAGGGAGGGGGGTACGCAGTATTTT
CDR3aa: CASSSREGGTQYF

v_gene: TRBV2
abundance: few
j_gene: TRBJ1-2
d_gene: .
CDR3nt: TGTGCCAGCAGCGTCTCACCCGAGAGCTATGGCTACACCTTC
CDR3aa: CASSVSPESYGYTF

v_gene: TRBV18
abundance: .
j_gene: TRBJ1-6
d_gene: .
CDR3nt: TGTGCCAGCTCAGGCTCGGAGCAGGGCTCAGACCTCCACTTT
CDR3aa: CASSGSEQGSDLHF

v_gene: TRBV11-1
abundance: .
j_gene: TRBJ2-7
d_gene: TRBD1
CDR3nt: TGTGCCAGCACCCAAGGGGGACAGAAATACGAGCAGTACTTC
CDR3aa: CASTQGGQKYEQYF

v_gene: TRBV30
abundance: .
j_gene: TRBJ1-6
d_gene: TRBD1
CDR3nt: TGTGCCTGGACCCGGGACAGGGGCTCCTATAATTCACCCCTCCACTTT
CDR3aa: CAWTRDRGSYNSPLHF

v_gene: TRBV23-1
abundance: few
j_gene: TRBJ2-7
d_gene: .
CDR3nt: TGCGCCCGGGGACACACGCAAACCTCGACCTACGAGCAGTACTTC
CDR3aa: CARGHTQTSTYEQYF

v_gene: TRBV11-1
abundance: .
j_gene: TRBJ1-2
d_gene: TRBD1
CDR3nt: TGTGCCAGCAGCTTAACGGGACAGACCTATGGCTACACCTTC
CDR3aa: CASSLTGQTYGYTF

v_gene: TRBV7-2
abundance: few
j_gene: TRBJ2-1
d_gene: .
CDR3nt: TGTGCCAGCAGTCCTTCCAGGGCTAATGAGCAGTTCTTC
CDR3aa: CASSPSRANEQFF

v_gene: TRBV15
abundance: .
j_gene: TRBJ1-1
d_gene: .
CDR3nt: TGTGCCACCAGTACTGACTGGAGCACTGAAGCTTTCTTT
CDR3aa: CATSTDWSTEAFF

v_gene: TRBV7-9
abundance: .
j_gene: TRBJ2-1
d_gene: .
CDR3nt: TGTGCCAGCAGCTTGAGAGGGTCCTACAATGAGCAGTTCTTC
CDR3aa: CASSLRGSYNEQFF

v_gene: TRBV29-1
abundance: .
j_gene: TRBJ2-5
d_gene: TRBD1
CDR3nt: TGCAGCGTTGACAGGGGGCTGGAGACCCAGTACTTC
CDR3aa: CSVDRGLETQYF

v_gene: TRBV5-1
abundance: few
j_gene: TRBJ2-7
d_gene: .
CDR3nt: TGCGCCAGCAGCTCCGGACGGGGGAGCTCCTACGAGCAGTACTTC
CDR3aa: CASSSGRGSSYEQYF

v_gene: TRBV18
abundance: few
j_gene: TRBJ2-7
d_gene: .
CDR3nt: TGTGCCAGCTCACCAAGTAGGGGGACCTACGAGCAGTACTTC
CDR3aa: CASSPSRGTYEQYF

v_gene: TRBV7-9
abundance: few
j_gene: TRBJ2-2
d_gene: .
CDR3nt: TGTGCCAGCAGGCGGGACAGAGATGACGGGGAGCTGTTTTTT
CDR3aa: CASRRDRDDGELFF

v_gene: TRBV6-5
abundance: few
j_gene: TRBJ2-1
d_gene: .
CDR3nt: TGTGCCAGCAAGAGGGGGGGGGCCAGTGAGCAGTTCTTC
CDR3aa: CASKRGGASEQFF

v_gene: TRBV20-1
abundance: few
j_gene: TRBJ2-7
d_gene: .
CDR3nt: TGCAGTGCTACTAATTCCTACGAGCAGTACTTC
CDR3aa: CSATNSYEQYF

v_gene: TRBV5-6
abundance: .
j_gene: TRBJ2-5
d_gene: TRBD2
CDR3nt: TGTGCCAGCAGCTCCGCGCGGGGGCAAGAGACCCAGTACTTC
CDR3aa: CASSSARGQETQYF

v_gene: TRBV19
abundance: few
j_gene: TRBJ2-6
d_gene: TRBD1
CDR3nt: TGTGCCAGTAGTGTCGACAGGGCTGGGGCCAACGTCCTGACTTTC
CDR3aa: CASSVDRAGANVLTF

v_gene: TRBV9
abundance: once
j_gene: TRBJ1-3
d_gene: .
CDR3nt: TGTGCCAGCAGCGTAGCAGGGGAGGGAAACACCATATATTTT
CDR3aa: CASSVAGEGNTIYF

v_gene: TRBV5-6
abundance: few
j_gene: TRBJ1-5
d_gene: TRBD1
CDR3nt: TGTGCCAGCAGCTCATTGGGACAGGGGCAGCCCCAGCATTTT
CDR3aa: CASSSLGQGQPQHF

v_gene: TRBV6-4
abundance: .
j_gene: TRBJ2-5
d_gene: .
CDR3nt: TGTGCCAGCATACACAGACAAGAGACCCAGTACTTC
CDR3aa: CASIHRQETQYF